Listed here is a single T cell receptor beta chain. This clonotype was observed many times. The specificity of this receptor is unknown. Base qualities are not at hand, and no much larger clone is one base apart. The CDR1 and CDR2 encoded by the germline V gene are SGHAT and FQNNGV. V lost 8 bases and J lost 10 bases, and the count of bases not matched to a germline gene is 15. Inclusive of the bounding cysteine and phenylalanine, the CDR3 is 15 residues long. The DNA shown is the 45-base CDR3, in frame from base 1. Amplification of TCR beta CDR3 regions was carried out from RNA transcripts. A first-round RT-PCR of the TCR CDR3 used the HTBI primer set with the Qiagen OneStep RT-PCR kit. Libraries were constructed in a second round of multiplex PCR, after which size selection and purification were performed. The libraries were sequenced on an Illumina HiSeq2000 using paired-end 100 bp reads. On the study's bioinformatics: SOAPnuke was used to process the raw data, with reads discarded if the reads contained adapters or uncalled bases, had a mean Phred below 15, or lacked an exact constant-primer or identifier match. COPE v1.2.5 was used to merge high-quality paired reads, and clonotypes were defined as unique nucleotide sequences. MiTCR v1.1 was used to align the clonotypes against IMGT TRBV, TRBD and TRBJ reference segments. The analysis was restricted to V-J combinations with a frequency above 0.0001, which together covered 99% to 99.2% of the repertoires. A TCS score was defined as the ratio of F50 (clonal expansion) to E x V (chaos), with BLOSUM62-based TCRdist applied between CDR3 peptides within each V-J. Welch's t-statistics and random forest reduced fewer than 600 V-J features to roughly 13, which were used in a naive Bayes classifier (R e1071). TCRdb ran its own pipeline on the public reads, namely fastp trimming at Q25 and MiXCR clone calling, and kept in-frame beta chains. Every CDR3 protein is listed once, alongside the most common genes and DNA of its rows. These V and J calls rely on TCRdb rather than the paper's analysis. The sample table holds over 300,000 distinct CDR3 sequences, of which about 15% were seen once. The ten biggest clones cover approximately 11% of the sample.

This sample stems from a study of T cells in Graves' hyperthyroidism and ophthalmopathy (dated by TCRdb to about 2019). About the full investigation: Peripheral blood samples were taken at the time of initial diagnosis, prior to any treatment. To identify TCR V-J signatures that set the groups apart, the researchers used a discovery cohort of more than 95 patients, made up of around 40 with Graves' ophthalmopathy and approximately 57 with stable Graves' hyperthyroidism. Prospective prediction of ophthalmopathy was tested in an independent validation cohort of 18 to 20 hyperthyroidism patients and roughly 16 patients who later progressed to ophthalmopathy. The 75 to 100 discovery patients were divided at random into training and test sets in a 7:3 ratio. In addition, the study compared T-cell repertoires in thyroid tissue and in blood from a handful of Graves' hyperthyroidism patients. Following sampling, methimazole starting at 30 mg daily was given to hyperthyroidism patients, and high-dose intravenous methylprednisolone was given to ophthalmopathy patients. According to the paper, TCR Vbeta CDR3 sequencing was carried out on 135 peripheral blood samples, which came from over 40 ophthalmopathy, around 75 hyperthyroidism and some 17 progressor patients.

The paper's findings and limits, for the study overall: Most expanded thyroid clonotypes (frequency above 0.001) were also found in blood, which suggests that blood repertoires may mirror thyroid immune responses. A 13 V-J signature model separated ophthalmopathy from stable hyperthyroidism, with 87.88% sensitivity and around 84% specificity in cross-validation and 80%/75% in testing. No statistical method was used to fix the sample size in advance, and group allocation was not hidden from the investigators. In validation, the model predicted progression to ophthalmopathy a median of 6.5 months before onset, with about 64% sensitivity and 72.22% specificity.

A patient counted as having stable Graves' hyperthyroidism if no progression to ophthalmopathy occurred over 18 months of follow-up. The hyperthyroidism patients were between 18 and 65 years old and newly diagnosed, with a disease duration of less than 2 months. The study excluded patients with uncontrolled infections, other autoimmune diseases, pregnancy or lactation. Diagnoses were based on clinical symptoms, serum thyroxine and TRAb, thyroid ultrasound and orbital computed tomography. PBMCs were separated from approximately 10 ml of fresh peripheral blood using Ficoll-Paque density gradient centrifugation. Trizol reagent was used to extract total RNA, and RNA quality was then checked on an Agilent 2100 Bioanalyzer.

The chain is made from TRBV11-2 and TRBJ2-1, and 9 bases in between align with TRBD1. The source material was blood. The source of this sequence is a woman aged 60-75 years with Graves' hyperthyroidism. CDR3 protein: CASRDPGQGFGEQFF. The DNA reads as follows: TGTGCCAGCCGCGACCCGGGACAGGGCTTCGGAGAGCAGTTCTTC.